A selection of T cell receptor beta chains follows, all from one sample in a study of a mutant IDH1 vaccine in newly diagnosed glioma. Clones were sequenced by immunoSEQ multiplex PCR, and TCRdb holds only the in-frame ones, with some missing. The sample holds tens of thousands of clones; 83% are singletons and the top ten take 7% to 9%. The sample here was PBMCs, taken from a glioma patient treated with radiotherapy, temozolomide or both. The source of these receptors is a woman between 45 and 60 years old with glioma. The CDR3 runs from the conserved cysteine through the conserved F or W. The D gene is left open where the match is weak. The listing skips clone size in some rows; elsewhere it reads once, few, many or a size class.

J gene | clone size | CDR3 length | D gene | V gene | CDR3 protein | CDR3 DNA
TRBJ1-5 | . | 16 | . | TRBV19 | CASSIGSVNSNQPQHF | TGTGCCAGTAGTATAGGGTCGGTCAATAGCAATCAGCCCCAGCATTTT
TRBJ2-3 | few | 16 | TRBD1 | TRBV6-6 | CASSRSGQGETDTQYF | TGTGCCAGCAGCCGTAGCGGACAGGGAGAAACAGATACGCAGTATTTT
TRBJ1-5 | . | 13 | . | TRBV10-3 | CAISPAEDQPQHF | TGTGCCATCAGTCCCGCCGAGGATCAGCCCCAGCATTTT
TRBJ1-2 | . | 15 | . | TRBV5-1 | CASSFTGTDPWGYTF | TGCGCCAGCAGCTTTACCGGAACAGACCCCTGGGGCTACACCTTC
TRBJ2-6 | . | 14 | . | TRBV7-9 | CASSLASGANVLTF | TGTGCCAGCAGCTTAGCTTCTGGGGCCAACGTCCTGACTTTC
TRBJ2-7 | . | 14 | . | TRBV7-9 | CASSDPRGADEQYF | TGTGCCAGCAGCGACCCCAGGGGGGCCGACGAGCAGTACTTC
TRBJ1-6 | . | 15 | . | TRBV18 | CASSPRQGGNSPLHF | TGTGCCAGCTCACCCCGTCAGGGCGGTAATTCACCCCTCCACTTT
TRBJ2-5 | . | 15 | . | TRBV6-1 | CASSDFIGGHETQYF | TGTGCCAGCAGTGATTTTATCGGGGGGCATGAGACCCAGTACTTC
TRBJ1-4 | . | 14 | . | TRBV5-1 | CASSLAWLNEKLFF | TGCGCCAGCAGCTTGGCTTGGCTTAATGAAAAACTGTTTTTT
TRBJ1-5 | . | 18 | TRBD1 | TRBV5-5 | CASSLDPTGVLSNQPQHF | TGTGCCAGCAGCTTGGACCCAACAGGGGTCCTTAGCAATCAGCCCCAGCATTTT
TRBJ2-7 | . | 16 | . | TRBV5-1 | CASSLLGTHPAGEQYF | TGCGCCAGCAGCTTGTTGGGGACCCATCCGGCGGGCGAGCAGTACTTC
TRBJ2-7 | . | 15 | TRBD1 | TRBV19 | CASSPRTGGSYEQYF | TGTGCCAGTAGTCCACGGACAGGGGGATCCTACGAGCAGTACTTC
TRBJ2-7 | . | 16 | . | TRBV7-7 | CASSLERPTPSREQYF | TGTGCCAGCAGCTTAGAACGGCCCACTCCCTCTCGGGAGCAGTACTTC
TRBJ1-3 | . | 13 | TRBD1 | TRBV29-1 | CSVEGQGRNTIYF | TGCAGCGTTGAAGGACAGGGGAGAAACACCATATATTTT
TRBJ1-6 | . | 17 | . | TRBV4-2 | CASSPQGPASYNSPLHF | TGTGCCAGCAGCCCGCAGGGCCCTGCCTCCTATAATTCACCCCTCCACTTT
TRBJ2-2 | . | 15 | . | TRBV2 | CASRTSTTNTGELFF | TGTGCCAGCAGGACATCCACTACGAACACCGGGGAGCTGTTTTTT
TRBJ1-2 | . | 13 | . | TRBV6-1 | CASRTQEGYGYTF | TGTGCCAGCAGAACACAGGAGGGATATGGCTACACCTTC
TRBJ1-2 | . | 13 | . | TRBV13 | CASSDNGDYGYTF | TGTGCCAGCAGCGACAACGGGGACTATGGCTACACCTTC
TRBJ1-6 | . | 14 | . | TRBV18 | CASSPRGIDSPLHF | TGTGCCAGCTCACCACGGGGGATCGATTCACCCCTCCACTTT
TRBJ2-1 | few | 15 | TRBD2 | TRBV9 | CASSVAGGGFNEQFF | TGTGCCAGCAGCGTAGCGGGCGGGGGGTTCAATGAGCAGTTCTTC
TRBJ1-2 | once | 17 | TRBD1 | TRBV19 | CASSGGGTGNPPGGYTF | TGTGCCAGTAGTGGGGGGGGGACAGGGAATCCTCCAGGGGGCTACACCTTC
TRBJ2-7 | once | 13 | . | TRBV18 | CASSLSDGYEQYF | TGTGCCAGCTCACTTAGCGACGGCTACGAGCAGTACTTC
TRBJ1-1 | few | 14 | . | TRBV7-2 | CASSLMRDTTEAFF | TGTGCCAGCAGCTTAATGCGGGATACCACTGAAGCTTTCTTT
TRBJ1-6 | . | 17 | . | TRBV5-6 | CASSPLLGGTNNSPLHF | TGTGCCAGCAGCCCTCTTCTCGGGGGGACTAATAATTCACCCCTCCACTTT
TRBJ1-2 | . | 15 | TRBD1 | TRBV19 | CASSRGQAQNYGYTF | TGTGCCAGTAGTCGCGGACAGGCGCAGAACTATGGCTACACCTTC
TRBJ2-7 | . | 17 | TRBD2 | TRBV11-3 | CASSLGGGGANSYEQYF | TGTGCCAGCAGCTTAGGTGGGGGAGGGGCAAACTCCTACGAGCAGTACTTC
TRBJ1-5 | once | 14 | TRBD1 | TRBV19 | CASSMGDSYQPQHF | TGTGCCAGTAGTATGGGGGACAGCTATCAGCCCCAGCATTTT
TRBJ1-1 | . | 14 | . | TRBV6-6 | CASSYSGVNTEAFF | TGTGCCAGCAGTTACTCAGGGGTTAACACTGAAGCTTTCTTT
TRBJ1-1 | few | 15 | . | TRBV27 | CASSLSPGSNTEAFF | TGTGCCAGCAGTTTATCCCCAGGCAGTAACACTGAAGCTTTCTTT
TRBJ1-5 | . | 15 | . | TRBV6-5 | CASSPGTYSNQPQHF | TGTGCCAGCAGCCCGGGCACGTATAGCAATCAGCCCCAGCATTTT
TRBJ2-7 | . | 15 | TRBD2 | TRBV9 | CASSVSQRGDHEQYF | TGTGCCAGCAGCGTATCCCAGCGGGGAGACCACGAGCAGTACTTC
TRBJ1-5 | . | 15 | . | TRBV5-5 | CASSFNRSPNQPQHF | TGTGCCAGCAGCTTTAACCGAAGCCCGAATCAGCCCCAGCATTTT
TRBJ1-5 | . | 13 | . | TRBV27 | CASSFGPNQPQHF | TGTGCCAGCAGTTTCGGGCCGAATCAGCCCCAGCATTTT
TRBJ1-2 | . | 12 | . | TRBV11-2 | CASSLTSYGYTF | TGTGCCAGCAGCTTAACCAGCTATGGCTACACCTTC
TRBJ1-6 | . | 14 | . | TRBV7-2 | CASSRPEGNSPLHF | TGTGCCAGCAGCCGACCTGAGGGGAATTCACCCCTCCACTTT
TRBJ1-1 | . | 11 | . | TRBV30 | CAWSRNTEAFF | TGTGCCTGGAGTCGGAACACTGAAGCTTTCTTT
TRBJ2-5 | . | 13 | TRBD1 | TRBV4-3 | CASSPGQGETQYF | TGCGCCAGCAGCCCAGGACAGGGAGAGACCCAGTACTTC
TRBJ1-5 | . | 15 | . | TRBV2 | CASSLGGAGNQPQHF | TGTGCCAGCAGCCTCGGGGGGGCTGGCAATCAGCCCCAGCATTTT
TRBJ2-1 | . | 14 | . | TRBV19 | CASSIVGPYNEQFF | TGTGCCAGTAGTATAGTTGGGCCGTACAATGAGCAGTTCTTC
TRBJ1-6 | . | 13 | . | TRBV9 | CASSVEGNSPLHF | TGTGCCAGCAGCGTAGAGGGGAATTCACCCCTCCACTTT
TRBJ1-6 | . | 16 | TRBD1 | TRBV4-1 | CASSQERAGGYSPLHF | TGCGCCAGCAGCCAAGAGCGGGCAGGGGGCTATTCACCCCTCCACTTT
TRBJ2-2 | . | 16 | TRBD2 | TRBV2 | CASSVAGVMGTGELFF | TGTGCCAGCAGTGTAGCGGGGGTAATGGGCACCGGGGAGCTGTTTTTT
TRBJ1-5 | . | 16 | . | TRBV5-5 | CASSLVQGLGNQPQHF | TGTGCCAGCAGCTTGGTCCAGGGCCTAGGCAATCAGCCCCAGCATTTT
TRBJ2-5 | . | 18 | TRBD2 | TRBV5-1 | CASSNGLAGARRVETQYF | TGCGCCAGCAGCAACGGACTAGCGGGGGCCCGCCGGGTGGAGACCCAGTACTTC
TRBJ2-2 | . | 15 | TRBD1 | TRBV5-4 | CASSLDQGAIGELFF | TGTGCCAGCAGCTTGGACCAGGGGGCAATCGGGGAGCTGTTTTTT
TRBJ2-1 | . | 14 | . | TRBV5-1 | CASSTGQIANEQFF | TGCGCCAGCAGCACCGGACAGATTGCCAATGAGCAGTTCTTC
TRBJ1-3 | once | 16 | . | TRBV5-1 | CASSLGQGLAGNTIYF | TGCGCCAGCAGCTTGGGGCAGGGTCTGGCTGGAAACACCATATATTTT
TRBJ1-5 | . | 14 | TRBD1 | TRBV7-2 | CASSSDRVGQPQHF | TGTGCCAGCAGCTCCGACAGGGTGGGTCAGCCCCAGCATTTT
TRBJ1-1 | . | 13 | . | TRBV6-1 | CASSWAGMTEAFF | TGTGCCAGCAGTTGGGCAGGGATGACTGAAGCTTTCTTT
TRBJ1-6 | . | 14 | TRBD1 | TRBV5-4 | CASTTGGDNSPLHF | TGTGCCAGCACCACAGGGGGCGATAATTCACCCCTCCACTTT
TRBJ2-7 | . | 13 | TRBD2 | TRBV10-3 | CAISEGGGYEQYF | TGTGCCATCAGTGAGGGGGGGGGCTACGAGCAGTACTTC
TRBJ1-1 | . | 13 | . | TRBV6-5 | CASSWGPNTEAFF | TGTGCCAGCAGTTGGGGCCCGAACACTGAAGCTTTCTTT
TRBJ2-7 | . | 16 | . | TRBV15 | CATSRVSGRTSYEQYF | TGTGCCACCAGCAGAGTCTCCGGCAGGACTTCCTACGAGCAGTACTTC
TRBJ1-5 | once | 12 | . | TRBV27 | CASRAGAGPQHF | TGTGCCAGCAGGGCGGGAGCCGGGCCCCAGCATTTT
TRBJ1-1 | . | 14 | TRBD1 | TRBV7-9 | CASSSGGRNTEAFF | TGTGCCAGCAGCTCAGGGGGTAGGAACACTGAAGCTTTCTTT
TRBJ1-5 | once | 12 | . | TRBV28 | CASKGVRQPQHF | TGTGCCAGCAAGGGGGTACGGCAGCCCCAGCATTTT
TRBJ2-7 | many | 13 | . | TRBV7-2 | CASSLFGGGEQYF | TGTGCCAGCAGCTTATTCGGAGGGGGCGAGCAGTACTTC
TRBJ2-7 | . | 11 | . | TRBV5-6 | CASSRGYEQYF | TGTGCCAGCAGCCGGGGCTACGAGCAGTACTTC
TRBJ1-5 | . | 14 | . | TRBV2 | CASSRDTSNQPQHF | TGTGCCAGCAGCCGGGACACAAGCAATCAGCCCCAGCATTTT
TRBJ2-7 | . | 15 | TRBD1 | TRBV6-6 | CASSYSTTGNYEQYF | TGTGCCAGCAGTTACTCGACGACAGGGAACTACGAGCAGTACTTC